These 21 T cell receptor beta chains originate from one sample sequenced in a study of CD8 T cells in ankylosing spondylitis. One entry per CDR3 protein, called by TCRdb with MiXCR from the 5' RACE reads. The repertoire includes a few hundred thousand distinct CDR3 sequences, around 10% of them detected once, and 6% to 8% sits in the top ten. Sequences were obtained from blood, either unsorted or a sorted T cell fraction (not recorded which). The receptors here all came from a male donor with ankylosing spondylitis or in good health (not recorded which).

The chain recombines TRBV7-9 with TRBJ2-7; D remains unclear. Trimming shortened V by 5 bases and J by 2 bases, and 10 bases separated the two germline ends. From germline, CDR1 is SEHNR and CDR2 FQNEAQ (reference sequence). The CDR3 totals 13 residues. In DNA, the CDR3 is TGTGCCAGCAGCCTTGAGACCACCTACGAGCAGTACTTC. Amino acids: CASSLETTYEQYF.

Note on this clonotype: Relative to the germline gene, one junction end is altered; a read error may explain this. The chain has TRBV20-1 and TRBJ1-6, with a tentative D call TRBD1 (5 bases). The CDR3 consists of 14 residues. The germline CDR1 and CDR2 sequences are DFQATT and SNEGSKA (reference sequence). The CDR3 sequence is CSASPQADNSPLHF. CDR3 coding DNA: TGCAGTGCTAGCCCACAGGCGGATAATTCACCTCTCCACTTT.

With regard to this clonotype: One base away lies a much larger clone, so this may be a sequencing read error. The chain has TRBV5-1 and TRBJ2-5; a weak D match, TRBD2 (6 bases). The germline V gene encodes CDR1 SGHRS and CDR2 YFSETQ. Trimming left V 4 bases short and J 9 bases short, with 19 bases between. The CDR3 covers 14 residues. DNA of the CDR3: TGCGCCAGCAGCCTGGGTACTATTGGGGAGGCCCAGTACTTC. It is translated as CASSLGTIGEAQYF. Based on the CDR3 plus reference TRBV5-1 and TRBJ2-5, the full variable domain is KAGVTQTPRYLIKTRGQQVTLSCSPISGHRSVSWYQQTPGQGLQFLFEYFSETQRNKGNFPGRFSGRQFSNSRSEMNVSTLELGDSALYLCASSLGTIGEAQYFGPGTRLLVL.

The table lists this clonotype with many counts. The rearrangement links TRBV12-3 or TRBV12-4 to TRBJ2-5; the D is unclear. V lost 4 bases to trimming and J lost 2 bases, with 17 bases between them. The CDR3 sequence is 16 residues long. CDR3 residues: CASSSVFVATQETQYF. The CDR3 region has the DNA TGTGCCAGCAGTTCAGTGTTCGTGGCGACTCAAGAGACCCAGTACTTC.

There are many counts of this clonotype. The CDR3 reads CASRPSGTSSYEQYF. The CDR3 nucleotides read TGTGCCAGCAGACCAAGCGGGACCAGCTCCTACGAGCAGTACTTC. V is TRBV28 and J is TRBJ2-7; 7 bases are shared with TRBD2. V gave up 6 bases and J gave up 0 bases; unmatched junction bases: 8. This CDR3 is built from 15 residues. Germline lookup yields CDR1 MDHEN and CDR2 SYDVKM.

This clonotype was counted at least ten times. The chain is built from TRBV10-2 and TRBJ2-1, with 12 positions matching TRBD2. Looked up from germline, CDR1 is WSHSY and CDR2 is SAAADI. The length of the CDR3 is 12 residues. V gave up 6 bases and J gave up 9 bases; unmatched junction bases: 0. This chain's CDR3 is CASRGLAGEQFF. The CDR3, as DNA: TGCGCCAGCAGGGGACTAGCGGGTGAGCAGTTCTTC.

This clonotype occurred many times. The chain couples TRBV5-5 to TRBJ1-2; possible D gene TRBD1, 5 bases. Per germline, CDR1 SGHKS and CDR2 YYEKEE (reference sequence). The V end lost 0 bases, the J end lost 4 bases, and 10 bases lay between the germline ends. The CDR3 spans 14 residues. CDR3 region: CASSLVPGTYGYTF. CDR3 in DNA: TGTGCCAGCAGCTTGGTTCCAGGGACCTATGGCTACACCTTC.

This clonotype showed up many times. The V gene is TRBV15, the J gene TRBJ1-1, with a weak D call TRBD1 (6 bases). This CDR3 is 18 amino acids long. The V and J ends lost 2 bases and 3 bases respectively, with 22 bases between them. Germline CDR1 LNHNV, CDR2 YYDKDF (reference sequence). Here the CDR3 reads CATSRSTEGGPTHTEAFF. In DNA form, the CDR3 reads TGTGCCACCAGCAGAAGCACCGAGGGGGGGCCGACCCACACTGAAGCTTTCTTT. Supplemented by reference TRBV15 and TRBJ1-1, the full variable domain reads DAMVIQNPRYQVTQFGKPVTLSCSQTLNHNVMYWYQQKSSQAPKLLFHYYDKDFNNEADTPDNFQSRRPNTSFCFLDIRSPGLGDTAMYLCATSRSTEGGPTHTEAFFGQGTRLTVV.

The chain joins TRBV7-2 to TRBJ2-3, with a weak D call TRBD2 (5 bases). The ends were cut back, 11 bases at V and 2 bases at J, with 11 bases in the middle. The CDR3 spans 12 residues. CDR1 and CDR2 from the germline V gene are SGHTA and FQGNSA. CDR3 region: CAARGNTDTQYF. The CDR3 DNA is TGTGCCGCCCGGGGTAACACAGATACGCAGTATTTT.

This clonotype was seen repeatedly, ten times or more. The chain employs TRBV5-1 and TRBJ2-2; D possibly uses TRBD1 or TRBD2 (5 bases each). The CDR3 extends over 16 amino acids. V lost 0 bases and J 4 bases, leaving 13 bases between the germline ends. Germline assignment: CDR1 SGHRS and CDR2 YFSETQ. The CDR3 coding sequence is TGCGCCAGCAGCTTGGGTGGGACGGCGACCACCGGGGAGCTGTTTTTT. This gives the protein CASSLGGTATTGELFF. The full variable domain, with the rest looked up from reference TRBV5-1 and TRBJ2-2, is KAGVTQTPRYLIKTRGQQVTLSCSPISGHRSVSWYQQTPGQGLQFLFEYFSETQRNKGNFPGRFSGRQFSNSRSEMNVSTLELGDSALYLCASSLGGTATTGELFFGEGSRLTVL.

The CDR3 here is CSARQGLLNQPQHF. The CDR3 DNA reads as TGCAGTGCTAGGCAGGGACTCCTTAATCAGCCCCAGCATTTT. The rearrangement uses TRBV20-1 and TRBJ1-5, with a weak D call TRBD1 (5 bases). V was cut by 3 bases and J by 4 bases, with 13 bases left in between. CDR3 size: 14 residues. CDR1 DFQATT and CDR2 SNEGSKA come from the germline V gene (reference sequence).

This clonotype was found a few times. As DNA, the CDR3 is TGTGCCAGCAGCCTGGAGTCCGGGGAGCTGTTTTTT. This encodes CASSLESGELFF. The V gene is TRBV7-9, the J gene TRBJ2-2; D remains unclear. CDR3 length equals 12 residues. V lost 5 bases, J lost 6 bases, and 7 bases lay in between. Per germline, CDR1 SEHNR and CDR2 FQNEAQ (reference sequence).

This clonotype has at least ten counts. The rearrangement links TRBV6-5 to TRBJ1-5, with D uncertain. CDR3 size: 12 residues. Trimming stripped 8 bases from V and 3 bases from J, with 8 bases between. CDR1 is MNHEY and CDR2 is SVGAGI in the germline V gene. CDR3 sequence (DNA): TGTGCCAGCGGTAGAACCAATCAGCCCCAGCATTTT. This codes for CASGRTNQPQHF.

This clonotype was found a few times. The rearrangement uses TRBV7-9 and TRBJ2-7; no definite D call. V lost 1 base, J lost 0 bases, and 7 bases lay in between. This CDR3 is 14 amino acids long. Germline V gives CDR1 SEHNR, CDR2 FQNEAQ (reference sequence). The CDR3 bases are TGTGCCAGCAGCTTAGTCGCGAGCTCCTACGAGCAGTACTTC. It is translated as CASSLVASSYEQYF.

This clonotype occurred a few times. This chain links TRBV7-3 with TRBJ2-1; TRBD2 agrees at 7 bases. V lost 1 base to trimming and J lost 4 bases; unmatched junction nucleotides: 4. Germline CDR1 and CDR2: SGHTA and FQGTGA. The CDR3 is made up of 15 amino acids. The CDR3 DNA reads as TGTGCCAGCAGCTTAAACCAGGGAGGGTACAATGAGCAGTTCTTC. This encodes CASSLNQGGYNEQFF.

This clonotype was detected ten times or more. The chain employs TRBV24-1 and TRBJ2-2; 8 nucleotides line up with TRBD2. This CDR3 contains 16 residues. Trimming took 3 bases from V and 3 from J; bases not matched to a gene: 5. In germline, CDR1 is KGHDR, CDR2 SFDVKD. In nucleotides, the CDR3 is TGTGCCACCAGTGATCCAGCGGGAGTGGACACCGGGGAGCTGTTTTTT. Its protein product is CATSDPAGVDTGELFF.

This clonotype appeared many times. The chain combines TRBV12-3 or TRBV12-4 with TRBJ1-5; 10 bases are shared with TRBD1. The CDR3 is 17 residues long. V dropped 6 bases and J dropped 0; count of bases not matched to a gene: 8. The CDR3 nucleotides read TGTGCCAGCAGCAACCTTAGGGACAGGGGTAGCAATCAGCCCCAGCATTTT. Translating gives CASSNLRDRGSNQPQHF.

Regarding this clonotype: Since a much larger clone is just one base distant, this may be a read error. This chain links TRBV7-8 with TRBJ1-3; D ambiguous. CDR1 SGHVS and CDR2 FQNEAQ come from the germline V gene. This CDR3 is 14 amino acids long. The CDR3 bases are TGTGTCAGCAGCCCCCTCACAACGGGAAACACCATATATTTT. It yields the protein CVSSPLTTGNTIYF.

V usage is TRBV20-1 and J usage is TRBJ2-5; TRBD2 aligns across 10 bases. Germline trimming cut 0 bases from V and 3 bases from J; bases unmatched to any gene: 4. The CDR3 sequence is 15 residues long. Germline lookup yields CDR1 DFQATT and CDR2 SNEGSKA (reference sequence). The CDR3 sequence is CSARDPLAGEETQYF. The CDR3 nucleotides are TGCAGTGCTAGAGATCCCCTAGCGGGGGAAGAGACCCAGTACTTC.

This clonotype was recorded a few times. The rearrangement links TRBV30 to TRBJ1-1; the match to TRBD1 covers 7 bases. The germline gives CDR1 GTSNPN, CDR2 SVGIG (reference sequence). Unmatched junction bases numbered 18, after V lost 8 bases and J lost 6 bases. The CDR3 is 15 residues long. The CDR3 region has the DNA TGTGCCGGTGACAGGGCAACTGTAGGAGGAGCTGAAGCTTTCTTT. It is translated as CAGDRATVGGAEAFF.

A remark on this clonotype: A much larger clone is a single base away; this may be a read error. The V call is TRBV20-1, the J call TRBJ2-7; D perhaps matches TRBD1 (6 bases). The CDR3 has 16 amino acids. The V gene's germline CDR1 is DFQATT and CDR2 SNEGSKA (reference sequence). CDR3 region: CCARFHGQLLSYEQYF. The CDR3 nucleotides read TGCTGTGCTAGATTTCATGGACAGCTGCTTTCCTACGAGCAGTACTTC.